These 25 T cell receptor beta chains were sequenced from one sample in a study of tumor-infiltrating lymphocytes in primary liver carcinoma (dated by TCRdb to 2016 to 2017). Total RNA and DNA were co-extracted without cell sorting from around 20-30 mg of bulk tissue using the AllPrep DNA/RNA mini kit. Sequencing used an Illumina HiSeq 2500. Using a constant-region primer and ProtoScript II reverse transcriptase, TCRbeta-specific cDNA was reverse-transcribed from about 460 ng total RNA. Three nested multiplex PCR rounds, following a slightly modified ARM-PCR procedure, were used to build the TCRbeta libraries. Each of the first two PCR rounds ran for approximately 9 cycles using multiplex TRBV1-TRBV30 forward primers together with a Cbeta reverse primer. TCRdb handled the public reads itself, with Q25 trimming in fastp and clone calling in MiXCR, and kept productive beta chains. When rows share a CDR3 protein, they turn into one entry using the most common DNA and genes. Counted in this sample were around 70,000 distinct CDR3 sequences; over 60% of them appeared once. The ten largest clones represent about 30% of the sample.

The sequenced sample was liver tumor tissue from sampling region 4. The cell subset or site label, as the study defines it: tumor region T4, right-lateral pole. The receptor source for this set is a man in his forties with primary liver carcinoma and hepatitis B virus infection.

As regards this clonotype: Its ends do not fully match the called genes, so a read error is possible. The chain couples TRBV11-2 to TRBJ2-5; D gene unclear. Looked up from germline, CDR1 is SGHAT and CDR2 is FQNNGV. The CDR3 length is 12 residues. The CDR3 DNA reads TGTGCCAGCAGCTTAGTTGGAGACACCCAGTACTTT. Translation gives CASSLVGDTQYF. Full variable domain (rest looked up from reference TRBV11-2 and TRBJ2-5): EAGVAQSPRYKIIEKRQSVAFWCNPISGHATLYWYQQILGQGPKLLIQFQNNGVVDDSQLPKDRFSAERLKGVDSTLKIQPAKLEDSAVYLCASSLVGDTQYFGPGTRLLVL.

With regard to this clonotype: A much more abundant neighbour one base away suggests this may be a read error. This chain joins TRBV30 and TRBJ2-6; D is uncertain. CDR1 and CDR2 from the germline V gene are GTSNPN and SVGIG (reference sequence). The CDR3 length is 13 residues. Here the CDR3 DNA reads TGTACCTGGACGGACTCTGGGGCCAACGTCCTGACTTTC. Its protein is CTWTDSGANVLTF. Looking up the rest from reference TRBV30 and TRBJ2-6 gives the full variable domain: SQTIHQWPATLVQPVGSPLSLECTVEGTSNPNLYWYRQAAGRGLQLLFYSVGIGQISSEVPQNLSASRPQDRQFILSSKKLLLSDSGFYLCTWTDSGANVLTFGAGSRLTVL.

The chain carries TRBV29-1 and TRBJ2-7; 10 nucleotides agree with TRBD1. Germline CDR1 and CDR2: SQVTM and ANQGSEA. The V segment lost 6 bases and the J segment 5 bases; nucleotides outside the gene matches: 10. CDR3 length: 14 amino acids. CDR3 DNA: TGCAGCGTATTCCAGGACAGGGGGGGAAACGAGCAGTACTTC. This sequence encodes CSVFQDRGGNEQYF.

CDR3 DNA: TGTGCCAGCAGTGAAATCGGGGCGGGACGTGGGACCGGGGAGCTGTTTTTT. Amino acid sequence: CASSEIGAGRGTGELFF. This chain uses TRBV2 with TRBJ2-2; possibly TRBD2 for D (6 bases). Germline assignment: CDR1 SNHLY and CDR2 FYNNEI. The CDR3 is 17 amino acids. V lost 2 bases and J lost 5, with 18 bases in between. The entire variable domain, with the rest obtained from reference TRBV2 and TRBJ2-2, is as follows: EPEVTQTPSHQVTQMGQEVILRCVPISNHLYFYWYRQILGQKVEFLVSFYNNEISEKSEIFDDQFSVERPDGSNFTLKIRSTKLEDSAMYFCASSEIGAGRGTGELFFGEGSRLTVL.

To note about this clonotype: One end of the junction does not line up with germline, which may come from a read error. The CDR3 sequence: CASRLDRTSTETQYF. The CDR3 DNA follows: TGCGCCAGCCGCTTGGACAGGACATCTACGGAGACCCAGTACTTC. This chain links TRBV5-1 with TRBJ2-5; 7 positions match TRBD1. Germline V gives CDR1 SGHRS, CDR2 YFSETQ. The CDR3 spans 15 residues.

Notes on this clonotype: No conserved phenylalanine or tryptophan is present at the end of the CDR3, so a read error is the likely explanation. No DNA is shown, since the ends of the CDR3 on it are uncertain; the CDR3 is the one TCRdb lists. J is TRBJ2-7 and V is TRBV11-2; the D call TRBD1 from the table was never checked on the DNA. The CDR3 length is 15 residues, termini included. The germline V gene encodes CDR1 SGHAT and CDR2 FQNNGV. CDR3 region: CASSAAPGPGYEQYI.

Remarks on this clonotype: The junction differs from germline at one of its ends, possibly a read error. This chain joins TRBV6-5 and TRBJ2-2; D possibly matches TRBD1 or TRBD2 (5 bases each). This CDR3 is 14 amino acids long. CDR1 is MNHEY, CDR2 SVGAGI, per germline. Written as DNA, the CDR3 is TGTGCCAGCTCAGGGTCGTACTGGGACGGGGAGCTACTTTTT. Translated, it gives CASSGSYWDGELLF.

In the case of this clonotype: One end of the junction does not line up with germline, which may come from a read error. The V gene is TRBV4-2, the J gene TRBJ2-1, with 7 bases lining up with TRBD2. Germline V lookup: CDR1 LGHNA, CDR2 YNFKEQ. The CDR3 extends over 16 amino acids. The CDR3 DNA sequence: TGTGCCCGCAGCCAGACACCAGGACTAGATCCCAATGAGCAGTTCTTC. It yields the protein CARSQTPGLDPNEQFF.

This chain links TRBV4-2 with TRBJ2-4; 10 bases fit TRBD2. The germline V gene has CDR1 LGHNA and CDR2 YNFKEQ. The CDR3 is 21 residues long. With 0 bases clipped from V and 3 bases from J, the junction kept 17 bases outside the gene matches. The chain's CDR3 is CASSQDHSIAGGPIVKNIQYF. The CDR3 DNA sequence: TGTGCCAGCAGCCAAGATCATTCTATAGCGGGAGGACCTATAGTCAAAAACATTCAGTACTTC.

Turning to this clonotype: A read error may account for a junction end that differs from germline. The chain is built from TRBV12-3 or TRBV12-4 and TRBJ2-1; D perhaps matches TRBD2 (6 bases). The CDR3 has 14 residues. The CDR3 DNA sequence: TGTGCCGGCAGCCCAAGACTAGATGTCGATGTGCAGTTCTTC. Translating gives CAGSPRLDVDVQFF.

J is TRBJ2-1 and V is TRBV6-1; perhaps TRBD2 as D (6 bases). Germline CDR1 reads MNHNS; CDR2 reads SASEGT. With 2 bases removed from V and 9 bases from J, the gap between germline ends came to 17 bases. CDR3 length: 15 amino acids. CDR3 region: CASSERSGGYSEQFF. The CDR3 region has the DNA TGTGCCAGCAGTGAACGAAGCGGAGGGTATAGTGAGCAGTTCTTC.

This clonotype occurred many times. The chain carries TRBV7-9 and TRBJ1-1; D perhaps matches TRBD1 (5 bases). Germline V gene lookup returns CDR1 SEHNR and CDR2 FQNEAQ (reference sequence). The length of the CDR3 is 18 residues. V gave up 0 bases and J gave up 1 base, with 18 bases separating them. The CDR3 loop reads CASSLAFGLQGRNTEAFF. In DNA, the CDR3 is TGTGCCAGCAGCTTAGCGTTCGGTCTCCAGGGTAGGAACACTGAAGCTTTCTTT.

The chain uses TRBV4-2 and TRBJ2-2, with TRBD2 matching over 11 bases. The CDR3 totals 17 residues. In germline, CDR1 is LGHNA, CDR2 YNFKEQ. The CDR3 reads CVSSRTTSGTGTGELFF. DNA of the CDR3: TGTGTCAGTAGCCGCACGACTAGCGGGACGGGCACCGGGGAGCTGTTTTTT.

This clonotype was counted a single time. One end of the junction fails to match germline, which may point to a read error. DNA for the CDR3: TGTGCCACCGGCAGAGATGTGATCGTAGAGACCCAGTACTTC. Its protein product is CATGRDVIVETQYF. This rearrangement joins TRBV15 to TRBJ2-5; D call uncertain. The CDR3 contains 14 residues. Per the germline V gene, CDR1 is LNHNV and CDR2 is YYDKDF (reference sequence).

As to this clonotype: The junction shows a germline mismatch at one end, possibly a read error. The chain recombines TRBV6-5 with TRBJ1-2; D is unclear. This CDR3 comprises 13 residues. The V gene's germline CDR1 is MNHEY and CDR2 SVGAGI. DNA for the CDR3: TGTGCCAGCAGACTAGCAGCTAACTATGGCTACATCTTC. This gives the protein CASRLAANYGYIF.

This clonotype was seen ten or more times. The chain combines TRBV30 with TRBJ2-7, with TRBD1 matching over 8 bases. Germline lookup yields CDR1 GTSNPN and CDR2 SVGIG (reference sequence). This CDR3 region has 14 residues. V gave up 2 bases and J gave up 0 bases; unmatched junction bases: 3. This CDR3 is CAWSLDRVSYEQYF. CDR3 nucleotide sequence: TGTGCCTGGAGTTTGGACAGGGTCTCCTACGAGCAGTACTTC.

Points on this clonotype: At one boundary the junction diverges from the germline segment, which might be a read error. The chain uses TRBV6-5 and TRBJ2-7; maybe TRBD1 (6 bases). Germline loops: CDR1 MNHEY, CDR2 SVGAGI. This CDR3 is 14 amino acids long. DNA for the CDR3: TGCGCCAGCAGCCCCGACAGGTCGACCTACGAGCAGCACTTC. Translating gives CASSPDRSTYEQHF.

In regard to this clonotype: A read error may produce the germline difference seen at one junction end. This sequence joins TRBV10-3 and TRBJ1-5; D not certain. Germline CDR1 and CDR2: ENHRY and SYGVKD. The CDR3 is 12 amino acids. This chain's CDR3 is CAFSEGSQPQHF. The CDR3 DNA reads TGTGCCTTCAGTGAGGGCAGTCAGCCCCAGCATTTT.

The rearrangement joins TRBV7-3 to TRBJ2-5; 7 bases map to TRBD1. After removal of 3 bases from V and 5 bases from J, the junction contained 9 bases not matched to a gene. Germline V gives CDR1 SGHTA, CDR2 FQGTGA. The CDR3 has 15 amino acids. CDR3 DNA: TGTGCCAGCAGCTTCAAGGGGGCGCCGTACGAGACCCAGTACTTC. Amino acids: CASSFKGAPYETQYF.

CDR3 sequence reads: CATTGLAGVYKSYKQYF. For the CDR3, the DNA is TGTGCCACTACTGGACTAGCGGGGGTTTATAAGTCCTACAAACAGTACTTC. This chain connects TRBV4-2 to TRBJ2-7, with 13 bases aligning to TRBD2. Germline lookup yields CDR1 LGHNA and CDR2 YNFKEQ. Trimming cost V 10 bases and J 10 bases; bases outside gene matches: 22. This CDR3 comprises 17 residues.

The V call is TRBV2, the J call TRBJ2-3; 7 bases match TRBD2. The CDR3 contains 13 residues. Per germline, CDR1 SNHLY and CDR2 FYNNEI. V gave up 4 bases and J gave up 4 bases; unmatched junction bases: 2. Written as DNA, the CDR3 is TGTGCCAGCAGTGTTCGGGGGGCAGATACGCAGTATTTT. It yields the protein CASSVRGADTQYF.

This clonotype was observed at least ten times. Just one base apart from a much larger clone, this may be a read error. This CDR3 is CASSAEGQAEQYF. The CDR3 DNA sequence: TGTGCCAGCAGTGCTGAGGGACAGGCCGAGCAGTACTTC. This sequence joins TRBV6-1 and TRBJ2-7, with 8 nucleotides matching TRBD1. Looked up from germline, CDR1 is MNHNS and CDR2 is SASEGT. The length of the CDR3 is 13 residues. The trim removed 4 bases at V and 6 bases at J, leaving 5 bases unmatched.

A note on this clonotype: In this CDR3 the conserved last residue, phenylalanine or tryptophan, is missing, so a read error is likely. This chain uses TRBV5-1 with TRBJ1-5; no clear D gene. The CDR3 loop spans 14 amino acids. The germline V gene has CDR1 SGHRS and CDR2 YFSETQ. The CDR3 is CASGFNGEDQPQHS. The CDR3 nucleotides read TGCGCCAGCGGCTTCAATGGTGAGGATCAGCCCCAGCATTCT.

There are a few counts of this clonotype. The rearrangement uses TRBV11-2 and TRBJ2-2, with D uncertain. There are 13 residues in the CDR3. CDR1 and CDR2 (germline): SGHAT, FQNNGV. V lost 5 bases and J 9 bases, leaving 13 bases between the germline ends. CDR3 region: CASSLGWPWELFF. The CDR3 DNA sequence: TGTGCCAGCAGCCTCGGCTGGCCCTGGGAGCTGTTTTTT.

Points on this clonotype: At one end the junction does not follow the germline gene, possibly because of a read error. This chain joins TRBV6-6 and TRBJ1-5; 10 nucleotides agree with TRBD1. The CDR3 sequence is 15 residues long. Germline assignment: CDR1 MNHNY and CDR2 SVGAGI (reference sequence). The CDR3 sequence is CTSTAQTGGGQSQHF. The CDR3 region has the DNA TGTACCAGCACCGCGCAGACAGGGGGCGGGCAGTCCCAGCATTTT.